This TCR beta chain appears in the sequencing data of a study of cytomegalovirus exposure and HLA in healthy donors. The PCR used 60 Vbeta and 13 Jbeta primers. Sequencing was performed with immunoSEQ multiplex PCR; in TCRdb, only in-frame clones are kept and a portion is missing. The sample yields 150,000 to 180,000 clones, 65% to 80% seen once. The CDR3 extends over 16 amino acids. Germline CDR1 and CDR2: SGHAT and FQNNGV. As for this clone: One end of the junction is discordant with germline, which a read error may explain.

This chain connects TRBV11-2 to TRBJ1-1, with D hard to call. This clonotype was obtained from a man between 18 and 35 years old in good health and CMV-seronegative. Sequencing was performed on PBMCs. CDR3 residues: CASSLEMGRKNTEVFF. CDR3 DNA sequence: TGTGCCAGCAGCTTAGAAATGGGCAGGAAGAACACTGAAGTTTTCTTT.